This T cell receptor beta chain was sequenced for a study of response to subunit inactivated influenza vaccine. Whole-study results and caveats: The study's authors posited that every seasonal influenza vaccination enlists few new T cells.

In TCRdb, the RT-PCR reads were re-called with MiXCR into one record per CDR3 protein. The table lists around 710,000 distinct CDR3 sequences, approximately 14% of them singletons. Germline V lookup: CDR1 DFQATT, CDR2 SNEGSKA (reference sequence). There are 15 residues in the CDR3. A remark on this clonotype: The antigen is undetermined. The junction does not match germline at one end; this may be a read error.

This sequence was found in a man aged 45-65 years who received an inactivated influenza vaccine. V is TRBV20-1 and J is TRBJ2-5; 7 nucleotides agree with TRBD1. Sequenced material: PBMCs from blood, taken approximately 15 days before vaccination. CDR3 protein: CCARKGQQYQETQYF. The DNA for the CDR3 is TGCTGTGCTAGGAAGGGACAGCAGTACCAAGAGACCCAGTACTTC.